A selection of T cell receptor beta chains follows, all from one sample in a study of T cells after yellow fever vaccination. TCRdb re-called the 5' RACE reads with MiXCR, one entry per CDR3 protein. The sample contains some 320,000 distinct CDR3 sequences, 8% to 10% of which appear only once. The starting material was PBMCs, obtained on the day of the first yellow fever vaccination. The receptors originated from a man aged 18 to 30 who received the YFV17D yellow fever vaccine. The CDR3 runs from the conserved cysteine through the conserved F or W. D genes are given only for firm matches. Size is omitted from some rows. Given values are once, few, many or a class for expanded clones.

V	size	J	D	DNA	CDR3
TRBV7-2	-	TRBJ2-2	-	TGTGCCAGCAGCCCCGCCTATGGCGAAGGCACCGGGGAGCTGTTTTTT	CASSPAYGEGTGELFF
TRBV4-1	-	TRBJ1-1	-	TGCGCCACCCGGCGGGGGAGGGGCGATTTATCTGAAGCTTTCTTT	CATRRGRGDLSEAFF
TRBV4-1	-	TRBJ2-5	-	TGCGCCAGCAGCCTCGAGGACACTCCGGTCAAGACCCAGTACTTC	CASSLEDTPVKTQYF
TRBV4-3	many	TRBJ1-2	-	TGCGCCAGCAGCCAAGATAGGGGAAGCTATGGCTACACCTTC	CASSQDRGSYGYTF
TRBV4-3	many	TRBJ2-2	TRBD1	TGCGCCAGCAGCGTACAGGGGGCCCCACGGGGCACCGGGGAGCTGTTTTTT	CASSVQGAPRGTGELFF
TRBV4-1	-	TRBJ2-2	-	TGCGCCAGCAGCCAGACGAACCCGAACACCGGGGAGCTGTTTTTT	CASSQTNPNTGELFF
TRBV7-8	many	TRBJ1-1	-	TGTGCCAGCAGCTTAGAGAGGCGGCTCACTGAAGCTTTCTTT	CASSLERRLTEAFF
TRBV3-1	few	TRBJ2-7	-	TGTGCCAGCAGCCAAAAGGGGATCGGGAGATCCTACGAGCAGTACTTC	CASSQKGIGRSYEQYF
TRBV5-6	-	TRBJ2-1	-	TGTGCCAGCAGCTTTCCAGGACTGAATGAGCAGTTCTTC	CASSFPGLNEQFF
TRBV20-1	-	TRBJ1-1	-	TGCAGGGGTGATAGGAGCCTGGACACTGAAGCTTTCTTT	CRGDRSLDTEAFF
TRBV6-1	few	TRBJ1-3	-	TGTGCCAGCAGTGATCCCTATAGCCTGTCTGGAAACACCATATATTTT	CASSDPYSLSGNTIYF
TRBV15	few	TRBJ1-5	TRBD1	TGTGCCACCAGGCGACAGGGACTCAATCAGCCCCAGCATTTT	CATRRQGLNQPQHF